The TCR beta chain described here comes from a study of T cell responses to AZD1222 COVID-19 vaccine. Points from the study as a whole: Baseline testing showed seropositivity in only six or seven AZD1222 recipients.

Assay used: immunoSEQ multiplex PCR; TCRdb lists only in-frame clones, some missing. Among 110,000 to 150,000 clones listed, around 90% were seen once. Comment on this clone: Its antigen remains unidentified.

Trimming left V 0 bases short and J 6 bases short, with 12 bases between. The CDR3 has 14 amino acids. Germline V gene lookup returns CDR1 SGDLS and CDR2 YYNGEE. Sequenced material: peripheral blood, taken 28 days after the second AZD1222 dose. The chain combines TRBV9 with TRBJ1-1, with unresolved D. This receptor was obtained from an adult who received the AZD1222 COVID-19 vaccine. CDR3 sequence (DNA): TGTGCCAGCAGCGTAGCCGGGAAGGACGCTGAAGCTTTCTTT. Residues: CASSVAGKDAEAFF.